The present T cell receptor (beta chain) was sequenced within a study of T-cell reconstitution after alpha-beta-depleted transplantation in children. Study-wide findings and caveats: As was reported, about two months after transplant, alpha-beta T cells came from several hundred expanded graft clones. Most T-cell counts and diversity one year after the transplant came from T cells that were newly produced.

This clonotype turned up a few times. Antigen specificity is unknown. Using unique molecular identifiers, the investigators prepared the TCRbeta library. TCRdb re-analysed the PCR reads in MiXCR, keeping a single row per CDR3 protein. In the table there are roughly 670,000 distinct CDR3 sequences, about an eighth of which are singletons. V was trimmed by 8 bases and J by 0 bases, leaving 2 bases between them. CDR1 MDHEN and CDR2 SYDVKM come from the germline V gene. The length of the CDR3 is 12 residues. This chain connects TRBV28 to TRBJ2-6; no clear D gene. This sequence originates from a girl aged 2-9 years with congenital amegakaryocytic thrombocytopenia, due to receive a stem cell transplant. The material was PBMCs, obtained before TCRalphabeta/CD19-depleted stem cell transplant. For the CDR3, the DNA is TGTGCCAGCCACTCTGGGGCCAACGTCCTGACTTTC. Encoded protein: CASHSGANVLTF.